Each of the 26 T cell receptor beta chains below was sequenced from the same sample in a study of blood T cell repertoires in COVID-19. The protocol was immunoSEQ multiplex PCR, while the TCRdb copy is restricted to in-frame clones and leaves out a portion. The table shows about 190,000 clones, with about nine tenths occurring only once. The sample taken for sequencing was peripheral blood. The receptor source for this set is a man in his forties with acute or convalescent COVID-19.

The chain combines TRBV6-2 or TRBV6-3 with TRBJ1-3; D is possibly TRBD1 (6 bases). Germline V CDR1 and CDR2: MNHEY, SVGEGT. The CDR3 has 14 residues. The V end lost 6 bases, the J end lost 4 bases, and 13 bases lay between the germline ends. The CDR3 DNA reads as TGTGCCAGCAGCCGCGGACAGACGGGAAACACCATATATTTT. It is translated as CASSRGQTGNTIYF.

This chain uses TRBV5-1 with TRBJ2-3; 9 bases are shared with TRBD2. The V gene end was trimmed by 4 bases and the J gene end by 3 bases; junction bases not matched to a gene: 9. There are 16 residues in the CDR3. Germline V gene sequence: CDR1 SGHRS, CDR2 YFSETQ. In DNA form, the CDR3 reads TGCGCCAGCAGCCCTCTGCGGGGGGGCCGTACAGATACGCAGTATTTT. As protein: CASSPLRGGRTDTQYF.

This chain joins TRBV4-1 and TRBJ1-4; possible D gene TRBD1, 5 bases. Trimming removed 1 base from V and 10 bases from J, with 19 bases in between. This CDR3 has 16 residues. Germline loops: CDR1 MGHRA, CDR2 YSYEKL. The CDR3: CASSQVGRAPPGKLFF. Written as DNA, the CDR3 is TGCGCCAGCAGCCAAGTTGGCAGGGCCCCCCCCGGAAAACTGTTTTTT.

J is TRBJ2-5 and V is TRBV28, with 12 nucleotides matching TRBD1. The CDR3 loop spans 15 amino acids. The germline V gene encodes CDR1 MDHEN and CDR2 SYDVKM. Losses at the gene ends were 5 bases for V and 3 bases for J; bases not matched to a gene: 4. CDR3 DNA sequence: TGTGCCAGCAGTGACGGGACAGGGGGCAAAGAGACCCAGTACTTC. This gives the protein CASSDGTGGKETQYF.

The J gene is TRBJ2-5, the V gene TRBV5-4, with 13 bases matching TRBD2. The CDR3 has 15 residues. V lost 6 bases to trimming and J lost 1 base; unmatched junction nucleotides: 3. Germline V lookup: CDR1 SGHNT, CDR2 YYREEE (reference sequence). CDR3 region: CASTRTSGGQETQYF. In DNA form, the CDR3 reads TGTGCCAGCACCCGGACTAGCGGGGGCCAAGAGACCCAGTACTTC. The full variable domain, rest sourced from reference TRBV5-4 and TRBJ2-5, is ETGVTQSPTHLIKTRGQQVTLRCSSQSGHNTVSWYQQALGQGPQFIFQYYREEENGRGNFPPRFSGLQFPNYSSELNVNALELDDSALYLCASTRTSGGQETQYFGPGTRLLVL.

The V and J genes are TRBV6-2 or TRBV6-3 and TRBJ2-5; TRBD2 aligns across 15 bases. The CDR3 covers 17 residues. Trimming took 4 bases from V and 4 from J; bases not matched to a gene: 7. Germline CDR1 reads MNHEY; CDR2 reads SVGEGT. This CDR3 is CASSSWTSGGAGETQYF. As DNA, the CDR3 is TGTGCCAGCAGTTCCTGGACTAGCGGGGGGGCAGGAGAGACCCAGTACTTC.

The chain uses TRBV7-3 and TRBJ1-2; D might be TRBD1 (6 bases). The CDR3 length is 15 residues. From germline, CDR1 is SGHTA and CDR2 FQGTGA. The V end was cut by 2 bases, the J end by 6 bases, with 16 bases between. This CDR3 reads CASSLYAGARDGYTF. The CDR3 DNA sequence: TGTGCCAGCAGCTTATATGCAGGGGCCCGCGATGGCTACACCTTC.

The chain has TRBV7-9 and TRBJ2-7; 10 nucleotides align to TRBD1. This CDR3 has 14 residues. V gave up 3 bases and J gave up 2 bases; unmatched junction bases: 1. Germline CDR1 SEHNR, CDR2 FQNEAQ (reference sequence). The CDR3 sequence is CASSFGTGAYEQYF. The CDR3, as DNA: TGTGCCAGCAGCTTTGGGACAGGGGCCTACGAGCAGTACTTC.

V is TRBV7-9 and J is TRBJ1-2, with 9 bases fitting TRBD1. J lost 3 bases, V lost 8 bases, and 7 bases had no gene match. The CDR3 contains 14 residues. Looked up from germline, CDR1 is SEHNR and CDR2 is FQNEAQ (reference sequence). The CDR3 loop reads CASGATGGHYGYTF. DNA for the CDR3: TGTGCCAGCGGAGCAACAGGGGGCCACTATGGCTACACCTTC.

This clone was observed a handful of times. This chain joins TRBV28 and TRBJ1-2, with D maybe TRBD1 (5 bases). Trimming left V 2 bases short and J 8 bases short, with 12 bases between. CDR1 and CDR2 (germline): MDHEN, SYDVKM. The CDR3 consists of 13 residues. CDR3 protein: CASSLRMPGGYTF. Here the CDR3 DNA reads TGTGCCAGCAGTTTAAGGATGCCAGGGGGCTACACCTTC.

The gene calls are TRBV30 and TRBJ1-5; D is unresolved. Trimming removed 3 bases from V and 2 bases from J, with 8 bases in between. The germline CDR1 and CDR2 sequences are GTSNPN and SVGIG (reference sequence). The CDR3 has 13 residues. The CDR3 DNA is TGTGCCTGGAGAGGTGAGGGCAATCAGCCCCAGCATTTT. Protein product: CAWRGEGNQPQHF.

The genes are TRBV7-6 and TRBJ1-4, with 8 nucleotides matching TRBD1. Trimming at V came to 3 bases and at J to 12 bases, leaving 18 bases not matched to a gene. This CDR3 comprises 17 residues. Germline CDR1 SGHVS, CDR2 FNYEAQ. CDR3 residues: CASSFDTRTGKNEELFF. The CDR3 DNA is TGTGCCAGCAGCTTCGACACCCGGACAGGGAAGAACGAAGAACTGTTTTTT.

The rearrangement uses TRBV11-2 and TRBJ2-1; 9 bases match TRBD1. Germline-derived CDR1 and CDR2 are SGHAT and FQNNGV. This CDR3 comprises 15 residues. V trimming: 5 bases; J trimming: 9 bases; junction bases outside the gene matches: 11. The CDR3 protein is CASSDRQGEFSEQFF. The CDR3 region has the DNA TGTGCCAGCAGCGATCGACAGGGGGAATTTAGTGAGCAGTTCTTC.

The gene calls are TRBV5-4 and TRBJ2-1; 9 positions match TRBD1. V lost 0 bases, J lost 4 bases, and 5 bases stayed unmatched. The germline CDR1 and CDR2 sequences are SGHNT and YYREEE (reference sequence). CDR3 length: 16 amino acids. The CDR3 DNA sequence: TGTGCCAGCAGCTTGGCCGGGACAGGGTATTACAATGAGCAGTTCTTC. Amino acid sequence: CASSLAGTGYYNEQFF.

V is TRBV5-1 and J is TRBJ1-3; the match to TRBD1 covers 7 bases. The V gene end was trimmed by 1 base and the J gene end by 2 bases; junction bases not matched to a gene: 3. Germline CDR1 is SGHRS and CDR2 is YFSETQ. This CDR3 contains 15 residues. CDR3 in amino acids: CASSLRQGAGNTIYF. The CDR3 DNA follows: TGCGCCAGCAGCTTGCGGCAGGGGGCTGGAAACACCATATATTTT.

The J gene is TRBJ1-2, the V gene TRBV19; no firm D call. V was shortened by 4 bases and J by 2 bases, with 8 bases between the two germline ends. Germline V lookup: CDR1 LNHDA, CDR2 SQIVND (reference sequence). The CDR3 contains 13 residues. As DNA, the CDR3 is TGTGCCAGTAGTACGGCACAGAACTATGGCTACACCTTC. Residues: CASSTAQNYGYTF.

The rearrangement joins TRBV6-6 to TRBJ2-4, with D hard to call. Germline V CDR1 and CDR2: MNHNY, SVGAGI (reference sequence). This CDR3 region has 12 residues. V lost 8 bases and J lost 8, with 13 bases in between. The CDR3 reads CASSDSLDIQYF. Here the CDR3 DNA reads TGTGCCAGCTCAGACTCTTTAGACATTCAGTACTTC.

This clone appeared once. The V gene is TRBV28, the J gene TRBJ2-7; D is uncertain. V was shortened by 7 bases and J by 2 bases, with 15 bases between the two germline ends. The CDR3 runs to 14 residues. Germline V gene lookup returns CDR1 MDHEN and CDR2 SYDVKM. The CDR3 nucleotides read TGTGCCAGCACTATCGGGTCTCGGGCCTACGAGCAGTACTTC. Its protein product is CASTIGSRAYEQYF.

The chain couples TRBV6-5 to TRBJ2-5; 7 nucleotides align to TRBD2. Trimming removed 9 bases from V and 1 base from J; junction bases left unmatched: 5. The CDR3 runs 13 residues. The germline gives CDR1 MNHEY, CDR2 SVGAGI. CDR3 nucleotides: TGTGCCAGTCTCCGCGGGGGCCAAGAGACCCAGTACTTC. Translating gives CASLRGGQETQYF.

V usage is TRBV5-1 and J usage is TRBJ1-6; no definite D call. V lost 0 bases and J 6 bases, leaving 10 bases between the germline ends. The germline CDR1 and CDR2 sequences are SGHRS and YFSETQ. This CDR3 spans 15 amino acids. The CDR3 here is CASSLDLQINSPLHF. CDR3 in DNA: TGCGCCAGCAGCTTGGACCTACAGATTAATTCACCCCTCCACTTT.

The DNA for the CDR3 is TGTGCCAGCAGTTTTCTCCAGGGGCGGACTGAAGCTTTCTTT. Protein product: CASSFLQGRTEAFF. This chain uses TRBV27 with TRBJ1-1; a possible D gene is TRBD1 (6 bases). Per germline, CDR1 MNHEY and CDR2 SMNVEV (reference sequence). This CDR3 region has 14 residues. V dropped 3 bases and J dropped 5 bases, with 13 bases sitting between them.

V usage is TRBV6-5 and J usage is TRBJ2-7; 13 nucleotides match TRBD2. CDR1 and CDR2 from the germline V gene are MNHEY and SVGAGI. The junction had 10 bases not matched to a gene; V was cut back by 6 bases and J by 11 bases. This CDR3 is built from 14 residues. The CDR3: CASRAGLAGVSEYF. The DNA for the CDR3 is TGTGCCAGCAGGGCCGGACTAGCGGGGGTTAGCGAGTACTTC.

The V and J genes are TRBV28 and TRBJ1-1, with D possibly TRBD1 on 5 matching bases. V was shortened by 7 bases and J by 7 bases, with 16 bases between the two germline ends. Germline CDR1 is MDHEN and CDR2 is SYDVKM. The CDR3 covers 13 residues. This CDR3 reads CASTFQGTDEAFF. The CDR3 coding sequence is TGTGCCAGCACCTTTCAGGGCACAGATGAAGCTTTCTTT.

This chain links TRBV19 with TRBJ1-5; 10 bases map to TRBD1. CDR1 and CDR2 from the germline V gene are LNHDA and SQIVND (reference sequence). V gave up 6 bases and J gave up 4 bases; unmatched junction bases: 3. The CDR3 is 14 amino acids. The CDR3 here is CASRGTGVNQPQHF. The CDR3 DNA follows: TGTGCCAGTAGGGGGACAGGGGTTAATCAGCCCCAGCATTTT.

The genes are TRBV19 and TRBJ2-5, with 8 bases matching TRBD1. V lost 5 bases to trimming and J lost 0 bases; unmatched junction nucleotides: 2. Germline CDR1 is LNHDA and CDR2 is SQIVND (reference sequence). This CDR3 region has 14 residues. The CDR3 spells CASSRTGNQETQYF. Written as DNA, the CDR3 is TGTGCCAGTAGTCGGACAGGGAACCAAGAGACCCAGTACTTC.

This clone was detected a few times. V and J are TRBV7-6 and TRBJ2-2; 8 nucleotides agree with TRBD1. CDR1 is SGHVS and CDR2 is FNYEAQ in the germline V gene. V trimming: 3 bases; J trimming: 6 bases; junction bases outside the gene matches: 3. CDR3 length: 14 residues. CDR3: CASSLTGDAGELFF. The CDR3 coding sequence is TGTGCCAGCAGCTTGACAGGGGACGCCGGGGAGCTGTTTTTT.